This TCR beta chain was obtained from a study of cytomegalovirus exposure and HLA in healthy donors. Study-level information: Findings of an earlier analysis included around 120 million unique TCR beta sequences from some 190 million T cells.

To note about this clone: The antigen is unknown.

Findings and limits, study-wide: TCR beta V- and J-gene trimming, according to a later analysis, was linked to a missense DCLRE1C variant. The listing of 150 or so TCR beta chains classed them as cytomegalovirus-associated.

CDR1 is LNHDA and CDR2 is SQIVND in the germline V gene (reference sequence). The CDR3 consists of 11 residues. V shed 7 bases and J shed 8 bases, with 11 bases lying between them. Both 60 Vbeta primers and 13 Jbeta primers went into the PCR. As handled by the study authors: There were about 80 million unique TCR beta chains by a later count, and around 10 million of them were shared. TCRdb's copy holds only in-frame clones and misses some; the assay was immunoSEQ multiplex PCR. That table furnishes V, J and clone size, whereas the DNA furnished D and trimming. The listing records approximately 190,000 clones.

The sequencing input was PBMCs. This TCR was recovered from a boy between 10 and 17 years old in good health and CMV-seronegative. The chain links TRBV19 to TRBJ1-1; no clear D gene. The CDR3 loop reads CASNLGGEAFF. Written as DNA, the CDR3 is TGTGCCAGTAACTTGGGCGGGGAAGCTTTCTTT.